This T cell receptor (beta chain) was observed in a study of blood T cell repertoires in COVID-19. Study overall: Some COVID-19 samples were acute and others convalescent; all came from the United States, Italy and Spain. PBMCs, B-cell-depleted T cells, or T cells provided the cDNA or gDNA that made up the material.

While infection was still active, Seattle patients were enrolled and then followed longitudinally. The V segment lost 0 bases and the J segment 5 bases; nucleotides outside the gene matches: 6. Germline CDR1 is SGHRS and CDR2 is YFSETQ. The CDR3 sequence is 16 residues long. The protocol was immunoSEQ multiplex PCR, while the TCRdb copy is restricted to in-frame clones and leaves out a portion. Of approximately 390,000 clones in the sample, 80% to 90% were seen once. The receptor was derived from a woman between 55 and 75 years old with COVID-19, enrolled during active disease. The chain employs TRBV5-1 and TRBJ2-3; 10 positions match TRBD2. The material sequenced was peripheral blood. This CDR3 is CASSLERGGRGDTQYF. The CDR3 DNA follows: TGCGCCAGCAGCTTGGAGCGGGGGGGCCGCGGAGATACGCAGTATTTT. The entire variable domain, with the rest obtained from reference TRBV5-1 and TRBJ2-3, is as follows: KAGVTQTPRYLIKTRGQQVTLSCSPISGHRSVSWYQQTPGQGLQFLFEYFSETQRNKGNFPGRFSGRQFSNSRSEMNVSTLELGDSALYLCASSLERGGRGDTQYFGPGTRLTVL.